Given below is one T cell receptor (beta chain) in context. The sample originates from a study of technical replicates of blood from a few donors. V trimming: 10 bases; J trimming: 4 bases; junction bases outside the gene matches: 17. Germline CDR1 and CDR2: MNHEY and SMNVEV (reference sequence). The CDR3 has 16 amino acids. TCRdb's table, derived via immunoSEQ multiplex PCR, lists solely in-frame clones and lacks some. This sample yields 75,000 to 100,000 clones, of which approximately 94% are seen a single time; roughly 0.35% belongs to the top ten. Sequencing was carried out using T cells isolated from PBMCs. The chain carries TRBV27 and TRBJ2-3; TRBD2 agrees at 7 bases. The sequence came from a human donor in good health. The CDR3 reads CATTVSAGEFSDTQYF. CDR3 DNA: TGTGCCACCACCGTATCGGCGGGAGAGTTCTCAGATACGCAGTATTTT.